The entry below gives a single T cell receptor (beta chain) sequence along with its context. This sample was taken from a study of blood T cell repertoires in COVID-19. Study-level background: The origin of the acute and convalescent COVID-19 samples was the United States, Italy and Spain. T cells, B-cell-depleted T cells, or PBMCs provided the cDNA or gDNA that served as material.

Germline V gene data show CDR1 as SGHTA and CDR2 as FQGNSA. The CDR3 consists of 16 residues. V dropped 5 bases and J dropped 5; count of bases not matched to a gene: 11. In the study's own analysis: Reference gene primer amplification gave estimated nucleated cell counts. Using immunoSEQ multiplex PCR, the repertoire was profiled, and TCRdb retains in-frame clones only, with some absent. D and trimming were read from the DNA, whereas the V and J calls and clone size are those reported in that table. Altogether nearly 70,000 clones are present, approximately 88% being singletons, with the ten largest covering over 6%.

This TCR was sampled from a woman aged 70-85 years with acute or convalescent COVID-19. The V call is TRBV7-2, the J call TRBJ2-2; 7 bases agree with TRBD2. The sample consisted of peripheral blood. The CDR3 coding sequence is TGTGCCAGCAGCCCCCCGGGGCAGGGAGGGACCGGGGAGCTGTTTTTT. Translated: CASSPPGQGGTGELFF.